These 21 T cell receptor beta chains came from one sample sequenced in a study of OX40 agonist ivuxolimab in advanced cancers. Assay used: immunoSEQ multiplex PCR; TCRdb lists only in-frame clones, some missing. The sample holds roughly 120,000 clones, approximately 89% seen once. Specimen: CD4+ or CD8+ T cells sorted from blood, collected in a trial of the OX40 agonist ivuxolimab. The receptors originated from an adult with an advanced solid tumor such as melanoma, head and neck, liver or kidney cancer.

The chain is built from TRBV7-9 and TRBJ1-1; D possibly corresponds to TRBD1 (5 bases). Germline-derived CDR1 and CDR2 are SEHNR and FQNEAQ (reference sequence). The V and J ends lost 0 bases and 4 bases respectively, with 12 bases between them. The CDR3 is 15 amino acids. CDR3 amino acids: CASSLARGAATEAFF. The DNA of the CDR3 is TGTGCCAGCAGCTTAGCGAGAGGGGCGGCCACTGAAGCTTTCTTT.

The chain has TRBV25-1 and TRBJ2-1; 10 bases line up with TRBD2. CDR3 length equals 14 residues. V lost 8 bases to trimming and J lost 6 bases; unmatched junction nucleotides: 7. Germline loops: CDR1 MGHDK, CDR2 SYGVNS. For the CDR3, the DNA is TGTGCCAGCTGCGGGGGACTAGCGTTCAATGAGCAGTTCTTC. Its translation is CASCGGLAFNEQFF.

Here the CDR3 reads CASSFTGNTEAFF. CDR3 coding DNA: TGTGCCAGCAGCTTCACCGGGAACACTGAAGCTTTCTTT. The genes are TRBV5-5 and TRBJ1-1; D uncertain. V was cut by 2 bases and J by 1 base, with 6 bases left in between. CDR1 and CDR2 from the germline V gene are SGHKS and YYEKEE (reference sequence). The CDR3 consists of 13 residues. The full variable domain, in which reference TRBV5-5 and TRBJ1-1 provide the parts outside the CDR3, is DAGVTQSPTHLIKTRGQQVTLRCSPISGHKSVSWYQQVLGQGPQFIFQYYEKEERGRGNFPDRFSARQFPNYSSELNVNALLLGDSALYLCASSFTGNTEAFFGQGTRLTVV.

V gene TRBV27 combines with J gene TRBJ1-5, with 8 positions matching TRBD1. The CDR3 has 16 amino acids. From germline, CDR1 is MNHEY and CDR2 SMNVEV (reference sequence). J lost 10 bases, V lost 3 bases, and 14 bases had no gene match. The CDR3 nucleotides read TGTGCCAGCAGTTTTCGGACAGGGAGGGGCCTCGGACCCCAGCATTTT. It specifies CASSFRTGRGLGPQHF.

The V gene is TRBV28, the J gene TRBJ1-4; D might be TRBD1 (5 bases). The CDR3 length is 15 residues. With 6 bases removed from V and 0 bases from J, the gap between germline ends came to 11 bases. Germline CDR1 MDHEN, CDR2 SYDVKM. CDR3 bases: TGTGCCAGCAGCAGGGACCTTGCAACTAATGAAAAACTGTTTTTT. It yields the protein CASSRDLATNEKLFF.

Here the CDR3 DNA reads TGTGCCAGCTCACATAGACGGGATCCGAGCACAGATACGCAGTATTTT. Translated: CASSHRRDPSTDTQYF. This chain links TRBV18 with TRBJ2-3, with a weak D call TRBD2 (5 bases). The germline V gene has CDR1 KGHSH and CDR2 LQKENI. V was pared by 4 bases and J by 0 bases, with 14 bases between. This CDR3 has 16 residues.

The V gene is TRBV29-1, the J gene TRBJ1-2, with TRBD1 as a possible D gene (6 bases). V lost 4 bases, J lost 2 bases, and 14 bases lay in between. Germline loops: CDR1 SQVTM, CDR2 ANQGSEA. The CDR3 has 14 amino acids. CDR3 DNA: TGCAGCGTTGCTAGGGGGGTCCTCAACTATGGCTACACCTTC. Translating it yields CSVARGVLNYGYTF.

This clone was recorded only once. CDR3 coding DNA: TGTGCCAGCAGCGGCGGCCTAGGGCCCAACACAGATACGCAGTATTTT. It translates to CASSGGLGPNTDTQYF. This chain uses TRBV9 with TRBJ2-3; D is undetermined. V was trimmed by 3 bases and J by 2 bases, leaving 16 bases between them. The CDR3 extends over 16 amino acids. Germline CDR1 and CDR2: SGDLS and YYNGEE.

The chain employs TRBV9 and TRBJ2-1; TRBD2 agrees at 8 bases. CDR1 and CDR2 (germline): SGDLS, YYNGEE. CDR3 length: 15 amino acids. Trimming removed 2 bases from V and 6 bases from J; junction bases left unmatched: 7. The CDR3 sequence: CASSVSGSLGNEQFF. The DNA of the CDR3 is TGTGCCAGCAGCGTCAGCGGGAGCTTGGGCAATGAGCAGTTCTTC. The full variable domain, in which reference TRBV9 and TRBJ2-1 provide the parts outside the CDR3, is DSGVTQTPKHLITATGQRVTLRCSPRSGDLSVYWYQQSLDQGLQFLIQYYNGEERAKGNILERFSAQQFPDLHSELNLSSLELGDSALYFCASSVSGSLGNEQFFGPGTRLTVL.

V gene TRBV2 combines with J gene TRBJ1-5; 9 bases are shared with TRBD1. This CDR3 contains 15 residues. V lost 6 bases, J lost 2 bases, and 5 bases stayed unmatched. Germline V gene data show CDR1 as SNHLY and CDR2 as FYNNEI. CDR3 bases: TGTGCCAGCAGGAGGGACAGGGCGGGCAATCAGCCCCAGCATTTT. Translation gives CASRRDRAGNQPQHF. The full variable domain, in which reference TRBV2 and TRBJ1-5 provide the parts outside the CDR3, is EPEVTQTPSHQVTQMGQEVILRCVPISNHLYFYWYRQILGQKVEFLVSFYNNEISEKSEIFDDQFSVERPDGSNFTLKIRSTKLEDSAMYFCASRRDRAGNQPQHFGDGTRLSIL.

The chain employs TRBV19 and TRBJ2-6; 7 nucleotides agree with TRBD1. With 4 bases clipped from V and 2 bases from J, the junction kept 17 bases outside the gene matches. This CDR3 spans 20 amino acids. Germline V gives CDR1 LNHDA, CDR2 SQIVND (reference sequence). The chain's CDR3 is CASSSTFLMRGLTGANVLTF. The DNA of the CDR3 is TGTGCCAGTAGTAGTACCTTCCTGATGAGGGGGCTTACTGGGGCCAACGTCCTGACTTTC. Filled out from reference TRBV19 and TRBJ2-6, the complete variable domain reads DGGITQSPKYLFRKEGQNVTLSCEQNLNHDAMYWYRQDPGQGLRLIYYSQIVNDFQKGDIAEGYSVSREKKESFPLTVTSAQKNPTAFYLCASSSTFLMRGLTGANVLTFGAGSRLTVL.

This clone was recorded once. This chain links TRBV30 with TRBJ2-2; 9 nucleotides line up with TRBD2. V was clipped by 4 bases and J by 6 bases; unmatched bases: 6. CDR1 and CDR2 (germline): GTSNPN, SVGIG (reference sequence). The CDR3 sequence is 14 residues long. In nucleotides, the CDR3 is TGTGCCTGGAAGCCAGCGGGAGGACCCGGGGAGCTGTTTTTT. It yields the protein CAWKPAGGPGELFF.

The CDR3 loop reads CASSAQTYGYTF. CDR3 DNA sequence: TGTGCCAGCAGTGCCCAGACCTATGGCTACACCTTC. The chain is built from TRBV2 and TRBJ1-2, with D hard to call. The germline V gene has CDR1 SNHLY and CDR2 FYNNEI. The CDR3 runs to 12 residues. The V gene lost 4 bases and the J gene lost 4 bases, with 7 bases spanning the gap.

This clone was counted a few times. The chain combines TRBV19 with TRBJ1-6; D perhaps matches TRBD1 (5 bases). The V end was cut by 7 bases, the J end by 7 bases, with 14 bases between. CDR3 length: 14 residues. Germline V gene sequence: CDR1 LNHDA, CDR2 SQIVND (reference sequence). CDR3: CASTPGRTNSPLHF. CDR3 nucleotides: TGTGCCAGTACTCCGGGACGGACCAATTCACCCCTCCACTTT.

The V call is TRBV6-1, the J call TRBJ2-7; 8 bases agree with TRBD2. The CDR3 has 14 residues. V lost 6 bases to trimming and J lost 9 bases; unmatched junction nucleotides: 13. Germline V gene lookup returns CDR1 MNHNS and CDR2 SASEGT. The CDR3 loop is CASSPGLEGNGQYF. Here the CDR3 DNA reads TGTGCCAGCAGCCCGGGACTAGAGGGTAACGGGCAGTACTTC.

This clone was counted a few times. The V call is TRBV14, the J call TRBJ2-1, with a tentative D call TRBD2 (5 bases). V dropped 8 bases and J dropped 5 bases, with 13 bases sitting between them. This CDR3 region has 13 residues. Germline-derived CDR1 and CDR2 are SGHDN and FVKESK. This chain's CDR3 is CASAPEGHNEQFF. The CDR3 DNA sequence: TGTGCCAGCGCCCCCGAGGGCCACAATGAGCAGTTCTTC.

The rearrangement links TRBV10-3 to TRBJ1-1; TRBD1 matches at 8 bases. V was clipped by 2 bases and J by 1 base; unmatched bases: 12. CDR3 length equals 18 residues. Germline values: CDR1 ENHRY, CDR2 SYGVKD. Here the CDR3 reads CAISERSGTGNQNTEAFF. CDR3 DNA: TGTGCCATCAGTGAGAGATCTGGGACAGGCAACCAGAACACTGAAGCTTTCTTT.

V and J are TRBV28 and TRBJ1-4; TRBD1 might be the D (6 bases). The CDR3 has 15 residues. Germline V gene data show CDR1 as MDHEN and CDR2 as SYDVKM. V gave up 7 bases and J gave up 6 bases, with 18 bases separating them. CDR3 coding DNA: TGTGCCAGCAACACAGCGGACAGAGTCGATGAAAAACTGTTTTTT. Amino acids: CASNTADRVDEKLFF. Combining the CDR3 with reference TRBV28 and TRBJ1-4 gives the whole variable domain DVKVTQSSRYLVKRTGEKVFLECVQDMDHENMFWYRQDPGLGLRLIYFSYDVKMKEKGDIPEGYSVSREKKERFSLILESASTNQTSMYLCASNTADRVDEKLFFGSGTQLSVL.

The chain carries TRBV6-6 and TRBJ2-5; the D is unclear. Germline V CDR1 and CDR2: MNHNY, SVGAGI (reference sequence). Trimming shortened V by 6 bases and J by 1 base, and 6 bases separated the two germline ends. The CDR3 consists of 12 residues. This CDR3 reads CASREVQETQYF. The CDR3 DNA is TGTGCCAGCAGGGAAGTCCAAGAGACCCAGTACTTC.

This rearrangement joins TRBV11-2 to TRBJ2-3; weak D call: TRBD2 (5 bases). The CDR3 has 17 residues. V lost 5 bases to trimming and J lost 1 base, with 19 bases between them. CDR1 SGHAT and CDR2 FQNNGV come from the germline V gene. The CDR3 here is CASSLALREKGTDTQYF. Written as DNA, the CDR3 is TGTGCCAGCAGCCTAGCCCTCCGGGAAAAAGGCACAGATACGCAGTATTTT.

This clone was observed a handful of times. The chain recombines TRBV6-4 with TRBJ1-5; D gene uncertain. The V end lost 3 bases, the J end lost 7 bases, and 13 bases lay between the germline ends. The CDR3 length is 14 residues. CDR1 and CDR2 (germline): MRHNA, SNTAGT. The CDR3 reads CASSDFPGGQPQHF. In DNA, the CDR3 is TGTGCCAGCAGTGATTTTCCGGGCGGACAGCCCCAGCATTTT.